This T cell receptor beta chain was identified during a study of blood T cell repertoires in COVID-19. Original methodology: Estimates of nucleated cell counts were drawn from the amplification of reference gene primers. Repertoires were generated with immunoSEQ multiplex PCR, while TCRdb's copy carries only in-frame clones and drops some. D and trimming were read from the DNA, whereas the V and J calls and clone size are those reported in that table. The table lists just under 300,000 clones, around 90% of them singletons. Germline loops: CDR1 LGHDT, CDR2 YNNKEL (reference sequence). Trimming shortened V by 0 bases and J by 0 bases, and 9 bases separated the two germline ends. The CDR3 has 16 amino acids.

The origin of this receptor is a man between 65 and 85 years old with acute or convalescent COVID-19. The sequenced material came from peripheral blood. The chain combines TRBV3-1 (or the pseudogene TRBV3-2) with TRBJ1-5; D gene ambiguous. As DNA, the CDR3 is TGTGCCAGCAGCCAAGATGAGATTTATAGCAATCAGCCCCAGCATTTT. Its protein is CASSQDEIYSNQPQHF.